This TCR beta chain was documented in a study of shared clonotypes between healthy human individuals. CDR3 length: 15 amino acids. TCRdb keeps only in-frame clones here, not all; method: immunoSEQ multiplex PCR. The table has 75,000 to 100,000 clones, around half seen once; the top ten hold less than 15%. Study conclusions and caveats: It was anticipated that sequencing depth would influence how many clonotypes donors shared.

In this sample, this clone turned up once. The antigen is unknown. This rearrangement joins TRBV21-1 to TRBJ1-2. TRBV21-1 is a listed pseudogene. The clonotype originates from a middle-aged woman in good health. Some clones in this sample may be carry-over from other donors' samples. The sequencing sample was made of PBMCs. The CDR3 sequence: CASSVRDSRMAGYTF. In DNA form, the CDR3 reads TGTGCCAGCAGCGTTCGGGACTCTCGTATGGCAGGCTACACCTTC.